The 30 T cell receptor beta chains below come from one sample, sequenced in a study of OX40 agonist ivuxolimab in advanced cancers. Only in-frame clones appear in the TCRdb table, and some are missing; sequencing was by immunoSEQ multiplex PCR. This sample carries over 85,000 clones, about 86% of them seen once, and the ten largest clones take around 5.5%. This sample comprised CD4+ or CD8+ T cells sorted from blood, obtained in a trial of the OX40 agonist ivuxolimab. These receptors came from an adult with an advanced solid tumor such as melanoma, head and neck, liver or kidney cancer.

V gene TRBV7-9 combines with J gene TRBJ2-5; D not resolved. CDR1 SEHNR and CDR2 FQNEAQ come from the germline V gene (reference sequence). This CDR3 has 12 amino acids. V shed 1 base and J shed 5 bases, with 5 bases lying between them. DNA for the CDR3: TGTGCCAGCAGCTTAGAGGCGGAGACCCAGTACTTC. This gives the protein CASSLEAETQYF. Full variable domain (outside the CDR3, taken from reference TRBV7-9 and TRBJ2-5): DTGVSQNPRHKITKRGQNVTFRCDPISEHNRLYWYRQTLGQGPEFLTYFQNEAQLEKSRLLSDRFSAERPKGSFSTLEIQRTEQGDSAMYLCASSLEAETQYFGPGTRLLVL.

CDR3: CASGSRGYTF. The CDR3 DNA follows: TGTGCCAGTGGGAGTCGCGGCTACACCTTC. This chain joins TRBV19 and TRBJ1-2; D is ambiguous. The length of the CDR3 is 10 residues. V lost 8 bases to trimming and J lost 8 bases, with 9 bases between them. Germline V gene lookup returns CDR1 LNHDA and CDR2 SQIVND (reference sequence).

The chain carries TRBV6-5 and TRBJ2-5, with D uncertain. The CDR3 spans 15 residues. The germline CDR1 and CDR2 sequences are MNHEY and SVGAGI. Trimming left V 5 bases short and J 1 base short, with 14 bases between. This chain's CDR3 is CASSTQMDLQETQYF. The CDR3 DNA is TGTGCCAGCAGTACCCAAATGGACCTCCAAGAGACCCAGTACTTC.

In DNA, the CDR3 is TGTGCCAGCAATGTGGGAGACTCCTACAATGAGCAGTTCTTC. It encodes CASNVGDSYNEQFF. The chain has TRBV2 and TRBJ2-1; TRBD2 might be the D (5 bases). The length of the CDR3 is 14 residues. Germline V gene lookup returns CDR1 SNHLY and CDR2 FYNNEI. The ends were cut back, 7 bases at V and 0 bases at J, with 10 bases in the middle.

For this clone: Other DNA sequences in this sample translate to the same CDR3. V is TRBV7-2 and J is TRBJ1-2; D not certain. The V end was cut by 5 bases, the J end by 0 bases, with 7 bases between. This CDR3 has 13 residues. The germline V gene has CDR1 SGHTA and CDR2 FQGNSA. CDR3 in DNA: TGTGCCAGCAGCCCTCAGACTAACTATGGCTACACCTTC. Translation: CASSPQTNYGYTF.

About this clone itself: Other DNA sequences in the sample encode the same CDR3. The chain's CDR3 is CASSLRRGGTTDTQYF. The DNA of the CDR3 is TGTGCCAGCAGCTTAAGGCGGGGGGGCACGACAGATACGCAGTATTTT. V gene TRBV7-2 combines with J gene TRBJ2-3; TRBD2 aligns across 9 bases. The CDR3 loop spans 16 amino acids. Germline assignment: CDR1 SGHTA and CDR2 FQGNSA. The J segment lost 3 bases and the V segment lost 2 bases, leaving 6 bases of the junction unmatched.

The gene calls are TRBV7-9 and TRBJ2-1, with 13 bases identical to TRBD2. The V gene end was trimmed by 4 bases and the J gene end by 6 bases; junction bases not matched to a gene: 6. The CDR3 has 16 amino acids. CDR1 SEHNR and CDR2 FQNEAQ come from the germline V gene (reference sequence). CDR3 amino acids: CASSSQGLAGTNEQFF. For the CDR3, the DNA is TGTGCCAGCAGCTCCCAGGGACTAGCGGGGACCAATGAGCAGTTCTTC.

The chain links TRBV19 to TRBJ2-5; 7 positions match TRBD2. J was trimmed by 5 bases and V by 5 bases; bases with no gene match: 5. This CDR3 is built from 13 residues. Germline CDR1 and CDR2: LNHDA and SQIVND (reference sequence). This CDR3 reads CASSFGLGETQYF. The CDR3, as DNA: TGTGCCAGTAGTTTCGGACTAGGGGAGACCCAGTACTTC.

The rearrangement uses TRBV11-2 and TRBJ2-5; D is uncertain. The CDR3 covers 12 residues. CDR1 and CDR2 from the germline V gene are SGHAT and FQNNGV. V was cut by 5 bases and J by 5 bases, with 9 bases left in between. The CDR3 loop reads CASSRLRETQYF. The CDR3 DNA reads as TGTGCCAGCAGCCGATTACGGGAGACCCAGTACTTC.

CDR3 bases: TGTGCTAGTGGTTTGGGTAGGGGCTTCTCTGGAAACACCATATATTTT. Translation gives CASGLGRGFSGNTIYF. This chain uses TRBV12-5 with TRBJ1-3, with a weak D call TRBD1 (5 bases). CDR3 size: 16 residues. Germline V CDR1 and CDR2: LGHNT, FRNRAP. Trimming left V 1 base short and J 0 bases short, with 10 bases between. The variable domain in full, with the rest retrieved from reference TRBV12-5 and TRBJ1-3, is DARVTQTPRHKVTEMGQEVTMRCQPILGHNTVFWYRQTMMQGLELLAYFRNRAPLDDSGMPKDRFSAEMPDATLATLKIQPSEPRDSAVYFCASGLGRGFSGNTIYFGEGSWLTVV.

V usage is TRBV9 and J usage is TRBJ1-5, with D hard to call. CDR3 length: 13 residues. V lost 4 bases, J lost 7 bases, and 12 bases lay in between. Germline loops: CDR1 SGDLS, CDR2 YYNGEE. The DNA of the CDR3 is TGTGCCAGCAGCTTACGCCCTCGGCAGCCCCAGCATTTT. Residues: CASSLRPRQPQHF. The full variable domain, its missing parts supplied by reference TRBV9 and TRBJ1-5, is DSGVTQTPKHLITATGQRVTLRCSPRSGDLSVYWYQQSLDQGLQFLIQYYNGEERAKGNILERFSAQQFPDLHSELNLSSLELGDSALYFCASSLRPRQPQHFGDGTRLSIL.

CDR3 sequence (DNA): TGTGCCTGGAGTTCAAACAGGGCGGCTGGTGCAGATACGCAGTATTTT. It codes for CAWSSNRAAGADTQYF. J is TRBJ2-3 and V is TRBV30; possible D gene TRBD1, 6 bases. V was clipped by 2 bases and J by 4 bases, with 19 bases between them. The CDR3 is made up of 16 amino acids. CDR1 and CDR2 (germline): GTSNPN, SVGIG (reference sequence).

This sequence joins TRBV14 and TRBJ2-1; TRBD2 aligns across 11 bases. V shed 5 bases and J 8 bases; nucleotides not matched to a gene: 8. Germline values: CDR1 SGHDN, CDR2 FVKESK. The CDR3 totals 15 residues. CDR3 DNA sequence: TGTGCCAGCAGCGAACTAGCGGGGGAGACCCATGAGCAGTTCTTC. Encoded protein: CASSELAGETHEQFF.

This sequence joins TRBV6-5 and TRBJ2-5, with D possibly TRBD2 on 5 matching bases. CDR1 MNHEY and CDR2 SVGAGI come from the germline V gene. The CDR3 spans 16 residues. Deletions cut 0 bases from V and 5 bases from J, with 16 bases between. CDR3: CASSYSAVFPGETQYF. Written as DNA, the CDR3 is TGTGCCAGCAGTTACTCGGCCGTTTTCCCGGGGGAGACCCAGTACTTC.

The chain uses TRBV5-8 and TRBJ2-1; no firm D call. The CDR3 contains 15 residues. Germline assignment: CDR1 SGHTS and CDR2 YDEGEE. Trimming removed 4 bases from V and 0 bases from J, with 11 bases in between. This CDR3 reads CASSLSGTSYNEQFF. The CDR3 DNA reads TGTGCCAGCAGCCTATCGGGCACCTCCTACAATGAGCAGTTCTTC. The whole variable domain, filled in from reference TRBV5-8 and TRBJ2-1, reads EAGVTQSPTHLIKTRGQQATLRCSPISGHTSVYWYQQALGLGLQFLLWYDEGEERNRGNFPPRFSGRQFPNYSSELNVNALELEDSALYLCASSLSGTSYNEQFFGPGTRLTVL.

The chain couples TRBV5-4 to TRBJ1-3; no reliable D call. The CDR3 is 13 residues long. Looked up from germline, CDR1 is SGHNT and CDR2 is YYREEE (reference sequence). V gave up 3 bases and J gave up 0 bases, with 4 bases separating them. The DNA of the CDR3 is TGTGCCAGCAGCTGGTTCTCTGGAAACACCATATATTTT. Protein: CASSWFSGNTIYF.

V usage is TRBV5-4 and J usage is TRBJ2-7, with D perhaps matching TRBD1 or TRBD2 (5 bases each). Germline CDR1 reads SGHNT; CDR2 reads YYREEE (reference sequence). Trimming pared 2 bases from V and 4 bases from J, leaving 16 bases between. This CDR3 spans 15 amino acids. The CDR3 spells CASSFGAGRRYEQYF. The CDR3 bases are TGTGCCAGCAGCTTTGGGGCAGGGAGACGTTACGAGCAGTACTTC.

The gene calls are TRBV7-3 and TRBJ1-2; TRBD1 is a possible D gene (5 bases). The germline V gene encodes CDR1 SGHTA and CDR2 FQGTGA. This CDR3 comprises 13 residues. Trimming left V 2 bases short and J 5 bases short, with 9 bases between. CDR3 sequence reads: CASSLGQGYGYTF. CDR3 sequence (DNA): TGTGCCAGCAGCTTAGGGCAGGGATATGGCTACACCTTC.

As DNA, the CDR3 is TGTGCCAGCAGCCAGGACGGAAACACCATATATTTT. Amino acids: CASSQDGNTIYF. The chain employs TRBV5-4 and TRBJ1-3; D not resolved. Per germline, CDR1 SGHNT and CDR2 YYREEE (reference sequence). This CDR3 is built from 12 residues. V dropped 4 bases and J dropped 4 bases, with 6 bases sitting between them.

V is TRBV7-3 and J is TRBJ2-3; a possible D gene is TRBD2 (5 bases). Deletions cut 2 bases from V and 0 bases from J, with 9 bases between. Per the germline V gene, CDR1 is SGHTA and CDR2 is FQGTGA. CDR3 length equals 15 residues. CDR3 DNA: TGTGCCAGCAGCTTACAAGCGGCTAGCACAGATACGCAGTATTTT. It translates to CASSLQAASTDTQYF.

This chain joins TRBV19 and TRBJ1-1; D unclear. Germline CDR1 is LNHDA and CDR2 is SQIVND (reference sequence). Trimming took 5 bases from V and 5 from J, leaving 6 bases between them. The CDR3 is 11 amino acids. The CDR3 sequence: CASSLRTEAFF. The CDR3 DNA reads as TGTGCCAGTAGTCTACGGACTGAAGCTTTCTTT.

The CDR3 DNA sequence: TGTGCCAGCAGCGACCAGGGCGGTGTAGCTTTCTTT. Translation: CASSDQGGVAFF. The chain combines TRBV6-4 with TRBJ1-1; D perhaps matches TRBD1 (5 bases). Germline V gene lookup returns CDR1 MRHNA and CDR2 SNTAGT. This CDR3 region has 12 residues. The V end was cut by 6 bases, the J end by 10 bases, with 15 bases between.

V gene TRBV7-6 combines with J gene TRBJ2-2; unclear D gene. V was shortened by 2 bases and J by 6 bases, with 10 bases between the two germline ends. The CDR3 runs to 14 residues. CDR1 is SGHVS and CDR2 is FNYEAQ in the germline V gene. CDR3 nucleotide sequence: TGTGCCAGCAGCTTAAGGGATTACTCCGGGGAGCTGTTTTTT. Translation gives CASSLRDYSGELFF.

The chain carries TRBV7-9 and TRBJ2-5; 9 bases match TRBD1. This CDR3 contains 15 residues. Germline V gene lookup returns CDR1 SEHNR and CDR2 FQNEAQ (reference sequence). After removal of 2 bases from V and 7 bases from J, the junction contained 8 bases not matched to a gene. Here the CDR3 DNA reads TGTGCCAGCAGCTTAACCGGGACAGGGTTGGGGACCCAGTACTTC. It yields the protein CASSLTGTGLGTQYF.

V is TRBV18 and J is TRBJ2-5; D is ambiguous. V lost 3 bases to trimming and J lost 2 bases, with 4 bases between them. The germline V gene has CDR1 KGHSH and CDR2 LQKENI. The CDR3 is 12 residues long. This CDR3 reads CASSPTQETQYF. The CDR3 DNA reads TGTGCCAGCTCACCGACTCAAGAGACCCAGTACTTC.

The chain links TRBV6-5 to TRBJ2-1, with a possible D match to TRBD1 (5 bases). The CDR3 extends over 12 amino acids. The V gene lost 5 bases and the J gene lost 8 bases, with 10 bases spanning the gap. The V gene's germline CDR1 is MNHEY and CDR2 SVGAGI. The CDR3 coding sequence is TGTGCCAGCAGTCCCCAAGGGGATGAGCAGTTCTTC. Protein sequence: CASSPQGDEQFF.

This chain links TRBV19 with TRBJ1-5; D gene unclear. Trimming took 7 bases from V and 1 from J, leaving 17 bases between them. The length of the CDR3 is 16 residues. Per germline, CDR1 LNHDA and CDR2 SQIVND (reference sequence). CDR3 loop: CASTLGRRLSNQPQHF. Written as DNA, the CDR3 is TGTGCCAGTACCCTCGGCCGTCGCCTCAGCAATCAGCCCCAGCATTTT.

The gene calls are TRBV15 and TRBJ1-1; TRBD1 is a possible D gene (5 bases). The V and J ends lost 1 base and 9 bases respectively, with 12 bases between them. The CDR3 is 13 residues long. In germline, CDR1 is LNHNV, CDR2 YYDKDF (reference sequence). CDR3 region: CATSRGRGTQAFF. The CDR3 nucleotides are TGTGCCACCAGCAGAGGTCGGGGGACTCAAGCTTTCTTT.

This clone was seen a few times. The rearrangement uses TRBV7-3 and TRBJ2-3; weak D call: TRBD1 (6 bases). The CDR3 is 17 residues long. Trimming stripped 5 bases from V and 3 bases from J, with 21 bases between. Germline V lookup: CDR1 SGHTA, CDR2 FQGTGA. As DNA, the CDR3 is TGTGCCAGCAGCCGGCAGGGGAGCTCCCTCCGGACAGATACGCAGTATTTT. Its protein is CASSRQGSSLRTDTQYF.

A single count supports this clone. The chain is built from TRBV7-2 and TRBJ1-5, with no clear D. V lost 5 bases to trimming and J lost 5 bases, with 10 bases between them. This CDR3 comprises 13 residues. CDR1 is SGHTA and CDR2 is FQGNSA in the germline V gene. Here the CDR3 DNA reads TGTGCCAGCAGCCGAAAGTCGGATCAGCCCCAGCATTTT. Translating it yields CASSRKSDQPQHF.